A selection of T cell receptor beta chains follows, all from one sample in a study of CD8 T cells in ankylosing spondylitis. Via MiXCR, TCRdb re-called the 5' RACE reads, giving one row per CDR3 protein. This table holds 250,000 to 350,000 distinct CDR3 sequences, 20% found once. Sequences were obtained from blood, either unsorted or a sorted T cell fraction (not recorded which). The receptors stem from a male donor with ankylosing spondylitis or in good health (not recorded which). Each CDR3 is given without its conserved first and last residue.

>TRBV21-1|TRBJ2-2
ASTPEELF
>TRBV3-1|TRBJ1-2
ASSRKGATGYT
>TRBV7-3|TRBJ2-1
ASRQGGVIGSEQF
>TRBV12-3/TRBV12-4|TRBJ2-1
ASSYSGGAGEQF
>TRBV19|TRBJ2-1
ASSLKAGLSNEQF
>TRBV3-1|TRBJ1-2
ASSQAGQGFHGYT
>TRBV20-1|TRBJ2-1
SARTLGTSGTPEQF
>TRBV12-3/TRBV12-4|TRBJ2-3
ASSYVAGGVTDTQY
>TRBV5-1|TRBJ1-1
ASSSDRGRATEAF
>TRBV28|TRBJ2-2
ASSLRGIRAGELF
>TRBV3-1|TRBJ2-1
ASSQTRDTEQF
>TRBV6-1|TRBJ2-3
ASRTQGQNTDTQY
>TRBV5-1|TRBJ2-5
ASSLPQGALETQY
>TRBV6-1|TRBJ1-5
ASSEAGGRQPQH
>TRBV6-6|TRBJ2-5
ASSYEGETQY
>TRBV3-1|TRBJ2-1
ASSQVASGRYNEQF
>TRBV25-1|TRBJ1-2
ASSEFQGTVGYT
>TRBV5-1|TRBJ2-3
ASSLAETTDTQY
>TRBV6-1|TRBJ2-1
ASSETLVTVSYNEQF
>TRBV29-1|TRBJ2-5
SAPIAGNQETQY
>TRBV11-1|TRBJ2-2
ASTRTGGAGELF
>TRBV5-6|TRBJ1-1
ASSLARAGAEAF
>TRBV5-1|TRBJ2-2
ASTLTGGETGELF
>TRBV9|TRBJ1-1
ASSIYGGGGNTEAF
>TRBV20-1|TRBJ1-6
SARQKDNSPLH
>TRBV7-3|TRBJ2-2
ASSLDPLNTGELF
>TRBV5-1|TRBJ2-3
ASSLQDTQY
>TRBV28|TRBJ2-3
ATRSQGTDTQY
>TRBV20-1|TRBJ1-5
SALGAGNQPQH
>TRBV5-1|TRBJ1-1
ASSLEAIGTEAF
>TRBV7-9|TRBJ2-3
ASRARAGTSRVQY
>TRBV29-1|TRBJ2-5
SVLTLAGRGETQY
>TRBV3-1|TRBJ2-5
ASGGTSGPAGTQY
>TRBV20-1|TRBJ1-1
SARVAGWGGTEAF
>TRBV4-1|TRBJ2-5
ASSQEAGGFKETQY
>TRBV27|TRBJ1-6
ASSLYRENSPLH
>TRBV5-1|TRBJ1-1
ASSTGTVNTEAF
>TRBV7-3|TRBJ2-6
ASSFGTELASGANVLT
>TRBV20-1|TRBJ1-4
SARDPVGGDEKLF
>TRBV5-1|TRBJ2-2
ASSWGLASTGELF
>TRBV4-2|TRBJ1-6
ASSQGADSPLH
>TRBV20-1|TRBJ1-1
SVEDGPRAF
>TRBV5-1|TRBJ2-1
ASSSTGREVDEQF
>TRBV20-1|TRBJ2-2
SARDTRLAGAGELF
>TRBV6-5|TRBJ1-2
ASSTVGIDGYT
>TRBV28|TRBJ2-3
ASSSRGADTQY
>TRBV15|TRBJ1-4
ATSEGEEKLF
>TRBV11-2|TRBJ2-3
ASSLRLATDTQY
>TRBV3-1|TRBJ2-5
ASSQVLTGPETQY
>TRBV24-1|TRBJ2-1
ATSDLEAGSYNEQF
>TRBV7-2|TRBJ1-2
ASSLSINYGYT
>TRBV28|TRBJ1-4
ASSSADRAIGEKLF
>TRBV20-1|TRBJ1-4
SVKTGSNEKLF
>TRBV25-1|TRBJ2-3
ASSELGASGELADTQY
>TRBV5-1|TRBJ2-5
ASSLVGDQETQY
>TRBV7-9|TRBJ1-1
ASSLDLGAETEAF
>TRBV7-9|TRBJ2-1
ASSLVGGGRNNEQF
>TRBV12-3/TRBV12-4|TRBJ1-2
ASSLGTASMAYT
>TRBV5-5|TRBJ1-1
ASSWNFPMNTEAF
>TRBV5-6|TRBJ2-4
ASSLGQKNIQY